This TCR beta chain was sequenced during a study of T cell responses to AZD1222 COVID-19 vaccine. Whole-study context: The study pooled second doses at about 4 or about 12 weeks.

Study results and caveats: Spike as a whole was targeted by vaccine-associated CD4 TCRs, dominant at 160-218 and 743-854. Nearly half of spike-specific TCRs reportedly go after variant regions that carry no mutations. Baseline serology detected seropositivity in only six AZD1222 recipients.

Concerning this clone: Its target is not known.

The V gene end was trimmed by 4 bases and the J gene end by 6 bases; junction bases not matched to a gene: 5. Germline loops: CDR1 SGHTA, CDR2 FQGNSA. The CDR3 is made up of 16 amino acids. Produced via immunoSEQ multiplex PCR; TCRdb's table is partial and in-frame only. The sample holds around 99,000 clones, approximately 90% seen once. The chain employs TRBV7-2 and TRBJ2-2, with 13 positions matching TRBD2. The receptor was derived from an adult in good health. This material consisted of peripheral blood, taken on day 0 of AZD1222 vaccination. The CDR3 DNA is TGTGCCAGCAGCTCCCGACTAGCGGGAGGATCCGGGGAGCTGTTTTTT. Residues: CASSSRLAGGSGELFF.